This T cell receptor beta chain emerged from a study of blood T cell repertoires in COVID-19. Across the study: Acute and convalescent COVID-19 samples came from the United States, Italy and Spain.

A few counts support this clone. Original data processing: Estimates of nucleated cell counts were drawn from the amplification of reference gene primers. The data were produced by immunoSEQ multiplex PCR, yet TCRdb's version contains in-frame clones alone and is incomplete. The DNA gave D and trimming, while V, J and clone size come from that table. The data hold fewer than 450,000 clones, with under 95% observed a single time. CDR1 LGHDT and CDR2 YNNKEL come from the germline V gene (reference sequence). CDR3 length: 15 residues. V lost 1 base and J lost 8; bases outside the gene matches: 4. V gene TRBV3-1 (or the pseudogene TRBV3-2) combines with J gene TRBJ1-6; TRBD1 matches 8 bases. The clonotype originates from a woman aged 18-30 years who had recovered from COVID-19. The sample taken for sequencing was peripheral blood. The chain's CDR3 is CASSQAAQGDSPLHF. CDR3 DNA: TGTGCCAGCAGCCAAGCTGCACAGGGGGATTCACCCCTCCACTTT.